This note documents a single T cell receptor beta chain sequence. Germline lookup yields CDR1 SGHTA and CDR2 FQGTGA. The V gene lost 2 bases and the J gene lost 7 bases, with 11 bases spanning the gap. The CDR3 has 13 amino acids. These data are taken from a study of T cells after yellow fever vaccination. TCRdb reprocessed the 5' RACE reads with MiXCR, giving one entry per CDR3 protein. The sample consists of 25,000 to 30,000 distinct CDR3 sequences, roughly 5.9% of them appearing once. Study-level points and caveats: Researchers noted that a small share of clonotypes showed up in both CD4 and CD8 compartments.

This TCR came from a man aged 30 to 45 who received the YFV17D yellow fever vaccine. V and J are TRBV7-3 and TRBJ2-5, with D tentatively TRBD1 (6 bases). Source: PBMCs, either bulk or a sorted T-cell subset (CD4+, CD8+, memory, or dextramer-sorted; not recorded which), taken on the day of the yellow fever booster vaccination. The chain's CDR3 is CASSLGAGVTQYF. The CDR3 nucleotides are TGTGCCAGCAGCTTAGGGGCAGGGGTGACCCAGTACTTC.